This T cell receptor beta chain originates from a study of control samples from healthy donors and cancer patients. Profiling relied on immunoSEQ multiplex PCR, and the TCRdb table lists in-frame clones only, not all of them. The data show about 61,000 clones, with around 91% seen just once and under 7% held by the top ten. CDR1 is SGHVS, CDR2 FNYEAQ, per germline. CDR3 length equals 18 residues. The J segment lost 0 bases and the V segment lost 2 bases, leaving 7 bases of the junction unmatched. The sequencing input was PBMCs. The receptor was isolated from a man aged 55-75 years with colorectal cancer. J is TRBJ2-3 and V is TRBV7-6, with 11 bases that match TRBD2. The chain's CDR3 is CASSLMASGGSSTDTQYF. The DNA of the CDR3 is TGTGCCAGCAGCTTAATGGCTAGCGGGGGGTCTAGCACAGATACGCAGTATTTT.